The clone carrying this TCR beta chain was seen just once. Patients selected for sequencing had displayed CD8+CD57+ cell expansion by flow cytometry. Genomic DNA templated the TCR beta VDJ and CDR3 profiling. Using its own MiXCR run on the reads, TCRdb lists one record per CDR3 protein. The sample gives around 430,000 distinct CDR3 sequences, about a third of which show up once; 0.82% is in the top ten. These data originate in a study of CD8+CD57+ T cells in acquired aplastic anemia. Germline V gene data show CDR1 as KGHDR and CDR2 as SFDVKD. J was trimmed by 7 bases and V by 6 bases; bases with no gene match: 10. CDR3 length equals 15 residues.

This chain links TRBV24-1 with TRBJ2-2, with 7 bases that match TRBD1. This clonotype was sampled from a human donor with aplastic anemia. Sequencing was carried out using sorted CD4+, CD8+, or CD8+CD57+ T cells (not recorded which) from PBMCs. This CDR3 is CATSLQGQQDGELFF. CDR3 bases: TGTGCCACCAGTTTACAGGGACAGCAGGACGGGGAGCTGTTTTTT.